This T cell receptor (beta chain) came from a study of T cell responses to AZD1222 COVID-19 vaccine. Study-wide results and limits: Along spike, vaccine-associated CD4 TCRs were found throughout, with dominance at 160-218 and 743-854. The donor group comprised mostly white British people and more females; the analysis possibly underestimated clonal diversity.

This table comes from immunoSEQ multiplex PCR, and its TCRdb copy is limited to in-frame clones, with some not included. This sample yields tens of thousands of clones, of which around 81% are seen a single time; 26% belongs to the top ten. Comment on this clone: Its antigen is not known.

The TCR sequence derives from an adult who received the AZD1222 COVID-19 vaccine. This specimen was peripheral blood, taken 28 days after the second AZD1222 dose.

Here the CDR3 DNA reads TGTGCCTGGACGGCAGAGTGGGGCACTGAAGCTTTCTTT. Translating gives CAWTAEWGTEAFF. The V call is TRBV30, the J call TRBJ1-1; D gene unclear. V lost 4 bases and J lost 4, with 13 bases in between. The V gene's germline CDR1 is GTSNPN and CDR2 SVGIG (reference sequence). This CDR3 region has 13 residues.